Described below is a single T cell receptor (beta chain) sequence and its context. As originally analysed: Amplified reference gene primers provided the basis for estimating nucleated cell counts. Sequencing was performed with immunoSEQ multiplex PCR; in TCRdb, only in-frame clones are kept and a portion is missing. The V and J calls and clone size were taken over from that table, and D and trimming were inferred from the DNA. The sample contains about 53,000 clones, about three quarters of which appear only once. The ends lost 6 bases at V and 2 bases at J; junction bases unmatched: 7. The germline CDR1 and CDR2 sequences are SNHLY and FYNNEI. The CDR3 has 15 amino acids. This sample is drawn from a study of blood T cell repertoires in COVID-19.

The sample consisted of peripheral blood. This TCR came from a man aged 65 to 79 with active or convalescent COVID-19. V and J are TRBV2 and TRBJ2-3; TRBD1 agrees at 8 bases. CDR3 in amino acids: CASRERTGNTDTQYF. Written as DNA, the CDR3 is TGTGCCAGCAGGGAGAGGACAGGGAACACAGATACGCAGTATTTT.